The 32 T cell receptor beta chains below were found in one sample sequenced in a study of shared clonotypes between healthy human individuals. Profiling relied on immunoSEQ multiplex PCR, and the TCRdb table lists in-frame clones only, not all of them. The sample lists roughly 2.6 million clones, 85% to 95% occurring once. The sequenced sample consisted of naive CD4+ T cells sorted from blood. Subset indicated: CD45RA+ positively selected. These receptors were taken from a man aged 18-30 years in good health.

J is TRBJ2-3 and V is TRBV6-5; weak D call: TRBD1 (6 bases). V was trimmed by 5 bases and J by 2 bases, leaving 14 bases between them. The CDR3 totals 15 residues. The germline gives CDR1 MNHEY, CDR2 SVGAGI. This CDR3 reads CASSTQGSATDTQYF. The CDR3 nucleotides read TGTGCCAGCAGTACACAGGGCTCAGCCACAGATACGCAGTATTTT.

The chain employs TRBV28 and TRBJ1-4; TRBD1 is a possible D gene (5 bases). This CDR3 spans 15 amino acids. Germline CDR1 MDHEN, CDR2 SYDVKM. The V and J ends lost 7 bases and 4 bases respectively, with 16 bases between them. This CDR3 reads CASTPRDRHNEKLFF. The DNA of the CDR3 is TGTGCCAGCACTCCAAGGGACCGACATAATGAAAAACTGTTTTTT.

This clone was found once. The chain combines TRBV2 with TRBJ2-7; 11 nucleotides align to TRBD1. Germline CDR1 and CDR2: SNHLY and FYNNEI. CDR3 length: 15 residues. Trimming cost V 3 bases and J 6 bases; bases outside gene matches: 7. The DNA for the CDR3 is TGTGCCAGCAGTGAGCAGGGACAGGGGGTAGGCGAGCAGTACTTC. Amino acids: CASSEQGQGVGEQYF.

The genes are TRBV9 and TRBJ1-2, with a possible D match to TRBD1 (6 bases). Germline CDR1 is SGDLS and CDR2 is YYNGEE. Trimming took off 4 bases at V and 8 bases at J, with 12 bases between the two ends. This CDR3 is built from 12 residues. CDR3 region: CASSSQTGGYTF. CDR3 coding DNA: TGTGCCAGCAGCTCCCAGACAGGCGGCTACACCTTC. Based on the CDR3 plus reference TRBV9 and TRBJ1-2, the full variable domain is DSGVTQTPKHLITATGQRVTLRCSPRSGDLSVYWYQQSLDQGLQFLIQYYNGEERAKGNILERFSAQQFPDLHSELNLSSLELGDSALYFCASSSQTGGYTFGSGTRLTVV.

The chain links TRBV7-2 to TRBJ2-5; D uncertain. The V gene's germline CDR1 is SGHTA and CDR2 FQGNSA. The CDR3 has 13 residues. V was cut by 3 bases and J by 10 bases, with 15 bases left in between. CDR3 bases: TGTGCCAGCAGCTTCGCGTCGTTGGCGAACCAGTACTTC. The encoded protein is CASSFASLANQYF.

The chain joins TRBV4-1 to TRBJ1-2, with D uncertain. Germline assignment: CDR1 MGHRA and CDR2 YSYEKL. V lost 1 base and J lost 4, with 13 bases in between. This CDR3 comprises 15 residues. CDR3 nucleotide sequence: TGCGCCAGCAGCCAAGTCGTCCCGCCGGGCTATGGCTACACCTTC. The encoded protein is CASSQVVPPGYGYTF.

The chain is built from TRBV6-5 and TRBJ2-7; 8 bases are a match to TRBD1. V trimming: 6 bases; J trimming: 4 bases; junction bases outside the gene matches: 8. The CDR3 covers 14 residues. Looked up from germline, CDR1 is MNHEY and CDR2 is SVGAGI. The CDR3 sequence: CASRLQGGRYEQYF. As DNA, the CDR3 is TGTGCCAGCAGATTACAGGGGGGAAGGTACGAGCAGTACTTC.

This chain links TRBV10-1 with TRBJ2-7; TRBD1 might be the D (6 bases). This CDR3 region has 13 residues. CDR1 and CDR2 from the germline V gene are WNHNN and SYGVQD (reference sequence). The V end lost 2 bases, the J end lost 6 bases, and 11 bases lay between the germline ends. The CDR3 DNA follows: TGCGCCAGCAGTGAGGGGACACAAATCGAGCAGTACTTC. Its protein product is CASSEGTQIEQYF.

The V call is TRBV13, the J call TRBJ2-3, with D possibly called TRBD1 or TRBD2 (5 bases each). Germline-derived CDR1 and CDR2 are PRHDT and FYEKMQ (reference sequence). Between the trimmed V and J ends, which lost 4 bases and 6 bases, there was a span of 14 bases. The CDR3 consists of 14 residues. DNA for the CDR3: TGTGCCAGCAGCTCTCCGCGTTGGGGGGATACGCAGTATTTT. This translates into CASSSPRWGDTQYF.

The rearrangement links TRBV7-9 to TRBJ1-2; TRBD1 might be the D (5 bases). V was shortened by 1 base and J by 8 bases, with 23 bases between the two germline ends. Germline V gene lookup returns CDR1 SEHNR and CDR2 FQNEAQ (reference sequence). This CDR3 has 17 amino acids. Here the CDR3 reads CASSLDHPGSTQAGYTF. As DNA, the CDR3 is TGTGCCAGCAGCTTAGACCATCCAGGGAGCACGCAGGCGGGCTACACCTTC.

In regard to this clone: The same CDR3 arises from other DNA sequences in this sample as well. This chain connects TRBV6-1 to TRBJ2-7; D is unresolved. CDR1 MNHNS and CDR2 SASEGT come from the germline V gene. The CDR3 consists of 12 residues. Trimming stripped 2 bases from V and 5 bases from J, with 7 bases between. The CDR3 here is CASSERADEQYF. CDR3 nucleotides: TGTGCCAGCAGTGAACGGGCAGACGAGCAGTACTTC.

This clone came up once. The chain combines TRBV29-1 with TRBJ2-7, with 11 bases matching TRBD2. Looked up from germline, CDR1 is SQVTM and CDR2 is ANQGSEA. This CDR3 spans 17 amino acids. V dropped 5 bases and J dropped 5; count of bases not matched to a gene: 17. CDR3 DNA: TGCAGCGTTATCCCTTACTTAATAGCGGGAGGGAGGAACGAGCAGTACTTC. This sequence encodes CSVIPYLIAGGRNEQYF.

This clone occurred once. The CDR3, as DNA: TGTGCCATCAGTGACCTCGGGACAGGGGGCTTGGGCACTGAAGCTTTCTTT. Residues: CAISDLGTGGLGTEAFF. This rearrangement joins TRBV10-3 to TRBJ1-1; 12 bases are shared with TRBD1. Germline V CDR1 and CDR2: ENHRY, SYGVKD. Germline trimming cut 3 bases from V and 4 bases from J; bases unmatched to any gene: 9. This CDR3 is 17 amino acids long.

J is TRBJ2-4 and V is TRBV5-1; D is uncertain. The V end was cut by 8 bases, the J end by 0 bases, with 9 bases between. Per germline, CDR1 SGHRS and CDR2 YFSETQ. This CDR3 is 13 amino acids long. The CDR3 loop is CARDPLAKNIQYF. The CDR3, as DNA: TGCGCCAGGGACCCGTTAGCCAAAAACATTCAGTACTTC.

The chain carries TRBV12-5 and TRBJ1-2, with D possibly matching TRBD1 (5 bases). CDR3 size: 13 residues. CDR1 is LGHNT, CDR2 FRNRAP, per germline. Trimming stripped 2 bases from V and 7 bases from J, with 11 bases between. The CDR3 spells CASGLSGGLGYTF. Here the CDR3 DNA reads TGTGCTAGTGGTTTGAGCGGGGGTCTTGGCTACACCTTC.

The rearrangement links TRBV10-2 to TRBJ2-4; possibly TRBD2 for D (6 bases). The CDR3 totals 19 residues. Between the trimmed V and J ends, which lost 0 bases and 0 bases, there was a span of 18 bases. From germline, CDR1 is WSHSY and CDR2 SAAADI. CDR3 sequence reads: CASSESTGDSKLAKNIQYF. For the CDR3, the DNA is TGCGCCAGCAGTGAGTCGACGGGGGATAGTAAGCTAGCCAAAAACATTCAGTACTTC.

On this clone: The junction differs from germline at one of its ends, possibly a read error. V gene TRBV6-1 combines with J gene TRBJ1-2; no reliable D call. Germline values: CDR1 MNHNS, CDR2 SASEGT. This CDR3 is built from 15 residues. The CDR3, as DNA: TGTGCCAGCAGTGAAGGGAGGGCCTCACACTACGGCTACACCTTC. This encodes CASSEGRASHYGYTF.

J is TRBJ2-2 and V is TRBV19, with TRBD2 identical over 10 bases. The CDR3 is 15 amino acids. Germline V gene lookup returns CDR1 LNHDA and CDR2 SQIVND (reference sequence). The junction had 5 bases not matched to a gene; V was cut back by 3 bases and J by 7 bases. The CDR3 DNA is TGTGCCAGTAGTATCCTAGCGGGAGTGGGCGGGGAGCTGTTTTTT. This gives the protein CASSILAGVGGELFF.

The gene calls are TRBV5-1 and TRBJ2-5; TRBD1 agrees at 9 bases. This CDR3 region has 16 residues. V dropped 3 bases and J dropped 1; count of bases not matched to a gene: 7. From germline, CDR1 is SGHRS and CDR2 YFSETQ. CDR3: CASSWGQGKVQETQYF. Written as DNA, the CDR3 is TGCGCCAGCAGCTGGGGACAGGGAAAGGTCCAAGAGACCCAGTACTTC.

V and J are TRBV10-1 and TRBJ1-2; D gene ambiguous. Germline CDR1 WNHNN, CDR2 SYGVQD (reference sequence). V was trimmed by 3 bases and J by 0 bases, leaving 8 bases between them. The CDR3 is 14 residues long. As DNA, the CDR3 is TGCGCCAGCAGTGAAGGGAACTCTAACTATGGCTACACCTTC. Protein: CASSEGNSNYGYTF.

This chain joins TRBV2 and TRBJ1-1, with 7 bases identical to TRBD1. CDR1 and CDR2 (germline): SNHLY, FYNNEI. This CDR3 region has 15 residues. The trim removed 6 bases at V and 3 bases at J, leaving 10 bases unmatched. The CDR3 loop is CASRNRGRVDTEAFF. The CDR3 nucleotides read TGTGCCAGCAGGAACAGGGGAAGGGTTGACACTGAAGCTTTCTTT.

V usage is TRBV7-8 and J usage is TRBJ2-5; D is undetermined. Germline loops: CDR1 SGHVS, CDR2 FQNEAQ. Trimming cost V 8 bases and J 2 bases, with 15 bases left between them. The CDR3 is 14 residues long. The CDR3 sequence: CASAWFGEQETQYF. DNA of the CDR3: TGTGCCAGCGCATGGTTCGGCGAACAAGAGACCCAGTACTTC. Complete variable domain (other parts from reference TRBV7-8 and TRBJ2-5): GAGVSQSPRYKVAKRGQDVALRCDPISGHVSLFWYQQALGQGPEFLTYFQNEAQLDKSGLPSDRFFAERPEGSVSTLKIQRTQQEDSAVYLCASAWFGEQETQYFGPGTRLLVL.

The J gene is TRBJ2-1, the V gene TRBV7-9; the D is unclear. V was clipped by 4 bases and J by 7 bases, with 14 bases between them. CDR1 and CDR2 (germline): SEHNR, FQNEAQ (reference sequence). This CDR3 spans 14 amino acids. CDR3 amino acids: CASSSSSPENEQFF. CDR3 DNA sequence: TGTGCCAGCAGCTCCTCGAGCCCCGAAAATGAGCAGTTCTTC.

In DNA form, the CDR3 reads TGTGCCAGCAGCCCAGCTGTTGTAGGGGATTCACCCCTCCACTTT. Amino acid sequence: CASSPAVVGDSPLHF. The V and J genes are TRBV28 and TRBJ1-6; tentative D call: TRBD1 (5 bases). The CDR3 extends over 15 amino acids. The germline V gene encodes CDR1 MDHEN and CDR2 SYDVKM. The germline V and J ends were trimmed by 6 bases and 8 bases, with 17 bases remaining between them.

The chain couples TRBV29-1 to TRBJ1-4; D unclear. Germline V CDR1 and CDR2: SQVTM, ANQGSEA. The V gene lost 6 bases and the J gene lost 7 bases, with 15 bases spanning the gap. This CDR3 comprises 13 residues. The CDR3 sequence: CSVADGRGEKLFF. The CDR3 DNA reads TGCAGCGTCGCCGACGGACGGGGTGAAAAACTGTTTTTT.

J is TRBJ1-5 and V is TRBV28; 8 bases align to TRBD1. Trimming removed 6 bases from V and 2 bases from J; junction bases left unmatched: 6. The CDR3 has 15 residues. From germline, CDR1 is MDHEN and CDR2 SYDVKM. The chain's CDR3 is CASSPPDRGNQPQHF. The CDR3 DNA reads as TGTGCCAGCAGCCCCCCGGACAGGGGCAATCAGCCCCAGCATTTT.

The CDR3 protein is CASSLGAGTGANVLTF. The CDR3 DNA reads TGTGCCAGCTCACTCGGGGCGGGAACTGGGGCCAACGTCCTGACTTTC. The J gene is TRBJ2-6, the V gene TRBV18, with TRBD2 as a possible D gene (6 bases). The V end lost 4 bases, the J end lost 2 bases, and 12 bases lay between the germline ends. Germline lookup yields CDR1 KGHSH and CDR2 LQKENI. The CDR3 has 16 residues. The variable domain in full, with the rest retrieved from reference TRBV18 and TRBJ2-6, is NAGVMQNPRHLVRRRGQEARLRCSPMKGHSHVYWYRQLPEEGLKFMVYLQKENIIDESGMPKERFSAEFPKEGPSILRIQQVVRGDSAAYFCASSLGAGTGANVLTFGAGSRLTVL.

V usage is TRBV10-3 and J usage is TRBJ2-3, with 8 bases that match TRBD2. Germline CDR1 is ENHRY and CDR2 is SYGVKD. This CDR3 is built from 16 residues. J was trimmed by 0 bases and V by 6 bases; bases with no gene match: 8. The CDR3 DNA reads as TGTGCCATCAGGGCTGCGGGGGGAATAAGCACAGATACGCAGTATTTT. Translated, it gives CAIRAAGGISTDTQYF.

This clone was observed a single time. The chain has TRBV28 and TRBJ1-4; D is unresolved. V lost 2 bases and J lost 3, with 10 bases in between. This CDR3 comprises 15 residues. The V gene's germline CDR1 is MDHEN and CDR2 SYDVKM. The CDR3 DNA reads TGTGCCAGCAGTTTACTAAGGTTACCTAATGAAAAACTGTTTTTT. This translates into CASSLLRLPNEKLFF.

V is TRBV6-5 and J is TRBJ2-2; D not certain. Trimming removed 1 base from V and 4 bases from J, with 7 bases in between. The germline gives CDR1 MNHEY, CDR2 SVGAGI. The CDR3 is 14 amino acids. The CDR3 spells CASSYFSGTGELFF. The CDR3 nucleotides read TGTGCCAGCAGTTACTTCAGTGGCACCGGGGAGCTGTTTTTT.

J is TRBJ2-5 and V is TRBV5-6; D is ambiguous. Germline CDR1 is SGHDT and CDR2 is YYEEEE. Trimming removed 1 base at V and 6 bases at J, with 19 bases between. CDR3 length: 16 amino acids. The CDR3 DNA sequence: TGTGCCAGCAGCTTGAGGTCTATTGGAGTGGAAAAGACCCAGTACTTC. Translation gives CASSLRSIGVEKTQYF.

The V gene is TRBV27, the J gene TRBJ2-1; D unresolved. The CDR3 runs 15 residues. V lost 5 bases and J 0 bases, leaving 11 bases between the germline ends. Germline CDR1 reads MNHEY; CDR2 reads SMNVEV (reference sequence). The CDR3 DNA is TGTGCCAGCAGTCCCCGACTGTTCTCCTACAATGAGCAGTTCTTC. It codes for CASSPRLFSYNEQFF.